The rows below give T cell receptor beta chains drawn from one sample of a study of blood T cells in healthy people across ages. MiXCR, applied by TCRdb to the 5' RACE reads, yields one record per CDR3 protein. Of hundreds of thousands of distinct CDR3 sequences listed, under 65% are singletons. The material sequenced was blood. The receptors were gathered from a man aged 55 to 70 in good health. Both conserved end residues are part of each CDR3. Fields, in order: J gene, clone size, D gene, V gene, CDR3 DNA, CDR3 protein. A D gene is named only where the DNA matches it firmly. Size values are once, few and many counts, or a class for expanded clones, and some rows have none.

TRBJ2-3	-	TRBD2	TRBV20-1	TGCAGTGCTAGTCCGGCTAGCGGTGCGATGGGAGATACGCAGTATTTT	CSASPASGAMGDTQYF
TRBJ2-4	-	TRBD1	TRBV2	TGTGCCAGCACCTCCGGGACAGGGTCGTTTATTCAGTACTTC	CASTSGTGSFIQYF
TRBJ2-3	-	-	TRBV5-1	TGCGCCAGCAGCTCAACTCCCACAGAGTACGCAGATACGCAGTATTTT	CASSSTPTEYADTQYF
TRBJ2-5	many	-	TRBV12-3/TRBV12-4	TGTGCCAGCAGTCCATTACAAGAGACCCAGTACTTC	CASSPLQETQYF
TRBJ1-6	few	-	TRBV18	TGTGCCAGCTCACCAGCCAGGGATTCACCCCTCCACTTT	CASSPARDSPLHF
TRBJ2-5	-	-	TRBV20-1	TGCAGTGCTAGGGGGGAATCGTGGGGAGAGACCCAGTACTTC	CSARGESWGETQYF
TRBJ2-7	-	-	TRBV6-5	TGTGCCAGCAAATGGGACCCGGCAACCTACGAGCAGTACTTC	CASKWDPATYEQYF
TRBJ2-2	-	TRBD1	TRBV7-9	TGTGCCAGCAGCTTGGCCCAGGGGGCCTCTACCGGGGAGCTGTTTTTT	CASSLAQGASTGELFF
TRBJ2-7	once	TRBD2	TRBV9	TGTGCCAGCAGCGTGGCTAGCGGCCACGAGCAGTACTTC	CASSVASGHEQYF
TRBJ1-1	-	-	TRBV5-1	TGCGCCAGCGGGGACGCAGGGAGCGTTGAAGCTTTCTTT	CASGDAGSVEAFF
TRBJ2-1	-	TRBD2	TRBV10-3	TGTGCCATCAGTGGGACTAGTAACTCTTATGAGCAGTTCTTC	CAISGTSNSYEQFF
TRBJ2-1	few	TRBD1	TRBV5-1	TGCGCCAGCAGCTCGGGACAGGGGAACTACAATGAGCAGTTCTTC	CASSSGQGNYNEQFF
TRBJ1-5	-	-	TRBV28	TGTGCCAGCCGCTCCGGGACATCTCAGCCCCAGCATTTT	CASRSGTSQPQHF
TRBJ2-1	-	TRBD1	TRBV11-2	TGTGCCAGCAGCTTAGGAAGGACAGGGCTGGGTGAGCAGTTCTTC	CASSLGRTGLGEQFF
TRBJ2-7	-	TRBD2	TRBV20-1	TGCAGTGCTAGAGATTCGGGTAGGGGACTAGACGAGCAGTACTTC	CSARDSGRGLDEQYF
TRBJ2-1	-	-	TRBV6-2/TRBV6-3	TGTGCCAGCAGTTACACCGTCGCTACTAGCTACAATGAGCAGTTCTTC	CASSYTVATSYNEQFF